This TCR beta chain was captured in a study of shared clonotypes between healthy human individuals. For this clone: Its matching antigen is unknown. No DNA is shown, since the ends of the CDR3 on it are uncertain; the CDR3 is the one TCRdb lists.

Participating donors were healthy, HIV-negative adults free of recent acute infections or vaccinations. Looked up from germline, CDR1 is SGHTS and CDR2 is YDEGEE. The CDR3 has 17 residues if both end residues are counted. Sequencing used immunoSEQ multiplex PCR; TCRdb keeps in-frame clones, though not all of them. The sample yields about 1.1 million clones, around three quarters seen once. Study-level results: An anticipated effect of sequencing depth on clonotype sharing among donors was recognized. Few donors restricted represented genetic and exposure-history diversity. Rarefaction showed sorted-subset sequencing was incomplete despite large depth.

The gene calls are TRBV5-8 and TRBJ2-2; TRBD1, as called in the table, went unchecked against the DNA. The sequence was obtained from a young man in good health. Some clones in this sample may be carry-over from other donors' samples. Sequenced input: memory CD4+ T cells from PBMCs. Regarding subset: CD45RA-negative fraction. CDR3 region: CASSFLWGRRNTGELFF.